These 3 T cell receptor delta chains were all obtained from the same sample, sequenced in a study of Vδ1+ human thymocytes. General study points: Thymic TRG and TRD repertoires appeared highly polyclonal, with Gaussian CDR3 length distributions.

The template was reverse-transcribed extracted RNA. CDR3 amplicons came from multiplex PCR with pooled V-gene forward and constant-region reverse primers. TCRdb reprocessed the multiplex PCR reads using CATT. The sample has over 65,000 delta-chain clones, roughly a third seen once. The antigens for these receptors are not known. The source material was Vdelta1+ gamma-delta thymocytes from the thymus. Indicated subset: FACS-sorted CD3+ TCRalphabeta- TCRVdelta1+ TCRVdelta2- thymocytes. The receptors stem from a boy younger than two who had congenital heart surgery.

In this sample, this clone turned up a few times. This rearrangement joins TRDV1 to TRDJ1; 9 bases line up with TRDD3. From germline, CDR1 is TSWWSYY and CDR2 QGS. This CDR3 is built from 21 residues. Losses at the gene ends were 4 bases for V and 0 bases for J; bases not matched to a gene: 21. The CDR3 protein is CALGGRPTVLGDRQYTDKLIF. CDR3 DNA: TGTGCTCTTGGGGGCCGTCCTACGGTACTGGGGGACCGTCAGTACACCGATAAACTCATCTTT.

V is TRDV1 and J is TRDJ1; 7 nucleotides agree with TRDD3. Germline V CDR1 and CDR2: TSWWSYY, QGS. This CDR3 is 20 amino acids long. Germline trimming cut 0 bases from V and 0 bases from J; bases unmatched to any gene: 16. CDR3 in DNA: TGTGCTCTTGGGGAACTCTCCGGGGGATTGAAGAAGGGGTACACCGATAAACTCATCTTT. Translating gives CALGELSGGLKKGYTDKLIF.

The gene calls are TRDV1 and TRDJ1; D gene ambiguous. V was trimmed by 1 base and J by 6 bases, leaving 24 bases between them. CDR1 and CDR2 from the germline V gene are TSWWSYY and QGS. CDR3 length: 18 residues. The CDR3 coding sequence is TGTGCTCTTGGGGAACCTAAGGAGCTCCTCCCACTTGACAATAAACTCATCTTT. Its translation is CALGEPKELLPLDNKLIF.